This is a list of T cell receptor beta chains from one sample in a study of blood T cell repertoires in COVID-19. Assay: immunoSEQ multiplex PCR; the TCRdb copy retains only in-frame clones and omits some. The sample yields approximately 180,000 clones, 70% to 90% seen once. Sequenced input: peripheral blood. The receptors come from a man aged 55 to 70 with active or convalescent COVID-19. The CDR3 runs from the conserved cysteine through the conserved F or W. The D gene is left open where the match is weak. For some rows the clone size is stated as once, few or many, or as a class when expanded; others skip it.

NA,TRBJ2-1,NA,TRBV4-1,CASSQVSTGTMYNEQFF,TGCGCCAGCAGCCAAGTCAGTACAGGGACAATGTACAATGAGCAGTTCTTC
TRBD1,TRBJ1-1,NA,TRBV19,CASTDRVSLRAFF,TGTGCCAGTACGGACAGGGTATCTCTCCGAGCTTTCTTT
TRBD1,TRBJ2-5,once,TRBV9,CASSVAGPGGQETQYF,TGTGCCAGCAGCGTAGCTGGGCCAGGGGGCCAAGAGACCCAGTACTTC
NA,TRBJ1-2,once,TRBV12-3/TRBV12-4,CASSLKAFYGYTF,TGTGCCAGCAGTTTAAAAGCATTCTATGGCTACACCTTC
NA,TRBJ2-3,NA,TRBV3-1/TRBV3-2,CASSQRRGDTQYF,TGTGCCAGCAGCCAGCGGCGGGGTGATACGCAGTATTTT
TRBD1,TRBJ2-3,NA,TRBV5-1,CASSFTGGADTQYF,TGCGCCAGCAGCTTTACAGGGGGCGCAGATACGCAGTATTTT
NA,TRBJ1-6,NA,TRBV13,CASRKWSDRGSPLHF,TGTGCCAGCAGAAAATGGAGCGATAGGGGTTCACCCCTCCACTTT
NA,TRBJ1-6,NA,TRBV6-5,CASSFGHVYNSPLHF,TGTGCCAGCAGTTTCGGACACGTCTATAATTCACCCCTCCACTTT
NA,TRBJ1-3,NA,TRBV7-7,CASSLAAGSGNTIYF,TGTGCCAGCAGCTTAGCTGCCGGCTCTGGAAACACCATATATTTT
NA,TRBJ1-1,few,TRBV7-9,CASSPDSLNTEAFF,TGTGCCAGCAGCCCGGACAGCCTGAACACTGAAGCTTTCTTT
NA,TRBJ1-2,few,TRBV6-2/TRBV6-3,CASSPQGGYGYTF,TGTGCCAGCAGCCCTCAGGGAGGCTATGGCTACACCTTC
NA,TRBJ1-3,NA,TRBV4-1,CASSQPGRRSSGNTIYF,TGCGCCAGCAGCCAACCCGGTCGTCGGAGTTCTGGAAACACCATATATTTT
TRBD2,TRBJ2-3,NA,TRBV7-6,CASSPGTSGGAHTQYF,TGTGCCAGCAGCCCGGGGACTAGCGGGGGGGCCCATACGCAGTATTTT
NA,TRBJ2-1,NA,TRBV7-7,CASSLSTDSYNEQFF,TGTGCCAGCAGCCTATCGACTGATTCCTACAATGAGCAGTTCTTC
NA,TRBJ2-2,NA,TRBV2,CASRAGMNTGELFF,TGTGCCAGCAGAGCAGGGATGAACACCGGGGAGCTGTTTTTT
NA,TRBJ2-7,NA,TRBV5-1,CASSLDTSSYEQYF,TGCGCCAGCAGCTTGGATACCAGTTCCTACGAGCAGTACTTC
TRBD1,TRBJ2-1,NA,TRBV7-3,CASSLIETGSNEQFF,TGTGCCAGCAGCTTAATCGAGACAGGGAGCAATGAGCAGTTCTTC
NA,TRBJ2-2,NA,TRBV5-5,CASSLLAGVNTGELFF,TGTGCCAGCAGCTTATTAGCCGGAGTTAACACCGGGGAGCTGTTTTTT
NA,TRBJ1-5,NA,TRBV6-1,CASRALGKAGQPQHF,TGTGCCAGCAGAGCTTTGGGTAAGGCAGGGCAGCCCCAGCATTTT
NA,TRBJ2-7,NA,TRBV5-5,CASSLEGRREYF,TGTGCCAGCAGCTTGGAGGGACGGAGGGAGTACTTC
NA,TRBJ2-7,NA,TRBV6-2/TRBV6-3,CASSYSTQRYEQYF,TGTGCCAGCAGTTACTCGACCCAGCGCTACGAGCAGTACTTC
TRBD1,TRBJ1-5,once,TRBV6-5,CASWALDRELQPQHF,TGTGCCAGCTGGGCCTTGGACAGGGAGTTACAGCCCCAGCATTTT
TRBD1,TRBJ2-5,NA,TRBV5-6,CASSLEGRGRETQYF,TGTGCCAGCAGCTTGGAGGGCAGGGGGAGAGAGACCCAGTACTTC
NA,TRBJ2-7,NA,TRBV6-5,CASSYSAAVSYEQYF,TGTGCCAGCAGTTACTCGGCAGCGGTGAGCTACGAGCAGTACTTC
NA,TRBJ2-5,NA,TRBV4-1,CASSQFGGLAAETQYF,TGCGCCAGCAGCCAATTCGGTGGTCTAGCTGCCGAGACCCAGTACTTC
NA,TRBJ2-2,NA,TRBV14,CASSLLSQNTGELFF,TGTGCCAGCAGCTTACTGTCCCAAAACACCGGGGAGCTGTTTTTT
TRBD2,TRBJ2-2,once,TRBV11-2,CASSLRRVGGDTGELFF,TGTGCCAGCAGCCTCAGAAGGGTGGGAGGGGACACCGGGGAGCTGTTTTTT
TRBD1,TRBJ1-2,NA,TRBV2,CASSRGQVGLGYTF,TGTGCCAGCAGTAGGGGACAGGTGGGCCTTGGCTACACCTTC
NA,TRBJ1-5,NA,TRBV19,CASRLDSRNQPQHF,TGTGCCAGTAGACTGGACAGTCGCAATCAGCCCCAGCATTTT
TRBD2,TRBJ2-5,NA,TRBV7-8,CASSLDRGGIFGETQYF,TGTGCCAGCAGCTTAGATCGGGGGGGGATCTTTGGTGAGACCCAGTACTTC
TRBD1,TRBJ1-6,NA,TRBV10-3,CAISYGTADSPLHF,TGTGCCATCAGCTACGGGACAGCGGATTCACCCCTCCACTTT